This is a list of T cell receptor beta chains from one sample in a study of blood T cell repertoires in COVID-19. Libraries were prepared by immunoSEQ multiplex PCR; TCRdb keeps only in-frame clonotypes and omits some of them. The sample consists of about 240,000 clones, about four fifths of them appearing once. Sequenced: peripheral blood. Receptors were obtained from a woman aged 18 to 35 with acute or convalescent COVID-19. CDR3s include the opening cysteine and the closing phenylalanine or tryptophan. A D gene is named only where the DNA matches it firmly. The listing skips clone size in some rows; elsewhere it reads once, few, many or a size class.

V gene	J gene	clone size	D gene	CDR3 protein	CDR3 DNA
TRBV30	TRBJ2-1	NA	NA	CAWGFGTPNEQFF	TGTGCCTGGGGATTTGGGACTCCCAATGAGCAGTTCTTC
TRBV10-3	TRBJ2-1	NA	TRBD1	CAISVGTDQNEQFF	TGTGCCATCAGCGTAGGGACAGATCAAAATGAGCAGTTCTTC
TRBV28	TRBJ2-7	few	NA	CATLRGSGLYEQYF	TGTGCCACTCTACGGGGTAGCGGACTCTACGAGCAGTACTTC
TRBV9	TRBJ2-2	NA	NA	CASSVQGSSGELFF	TGTGCCAGCAGCGTACAGGGCTCGTCCGGGGAGCTGTTTTTT
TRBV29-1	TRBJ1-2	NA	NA	CSVDRQYDYGYTF	TGCAGCGTTGACAGGCAGTACGACTATGGCTACACCTTC
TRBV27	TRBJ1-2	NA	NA	CASSLGENYGYTF	TGTGCCAGCAGTTTAGGAGAAAACTATGGCTACACCTTC
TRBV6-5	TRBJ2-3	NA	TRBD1	CASSDRGRGTDTQYF	TGTGCCAGCAGCGACAGGGGTCGCGGCACAGATACGCAGTATTTT
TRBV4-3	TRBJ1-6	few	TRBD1	CASSQGTGWNSPLHF	TGCGCCAGCAGCCAAGGGACAGGGTGGAATTCACCCCTCCACTTT
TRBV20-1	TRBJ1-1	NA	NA	CSVLRNTEAFF	TGCAGTGTCCTCCGGAACACTGAAGCTTTCTTT
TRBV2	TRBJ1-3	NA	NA	CASCQLPGNTIYF	TGTGCCAGCTGTCAACTACCTGGAAACACCATATATTTT
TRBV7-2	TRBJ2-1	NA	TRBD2	CASSSKGLAGGTVQFF	TGTGCCAGCAGCTCAAAGGGACTAGCGGGAGGGACGGTGCAGTTCTTC
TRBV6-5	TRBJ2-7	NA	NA	CAIKMGPWSKEQYF	TGTGCCATCAAAATGGGCCCTTGGTCGAAGGAGCAGTACTTC
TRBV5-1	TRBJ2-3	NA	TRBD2	CASSLVTAGGRDTQYF	TGCGCCAGCAGCTTGGTAACAGCGGGAGGGCGTGATACGCAGTATTTT
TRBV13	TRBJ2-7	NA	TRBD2	CASSPGLAGVYEQYF	TGTGCCAGCAGCCCCGGACTAGCGGGAGTCTACGAGCAGTACTTC
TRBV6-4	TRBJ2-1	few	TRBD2	CASSETGTSGYNEQFF	TGTGCCAGCAGTGAGACCGGGACTAGCGGTTACAATGAGCAGTTCTTC
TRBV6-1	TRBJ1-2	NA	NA	CASSEAGGLYGYTF	TGTGCCAGCAGTGAAGCGGGGGGACTCTATGGCTACACCTTC
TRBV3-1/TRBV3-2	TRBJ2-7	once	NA	CASSLRRTSYEQYF	TGTGCCAGCAGCCTCCGACGGACATCCTACGAGCAGTACTTC
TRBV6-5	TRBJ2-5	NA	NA	CASSPFWGQETQYF	TGTGCCAGCAGCCCCTTCTGGGGGCAGGAGACCCAGTACTTC
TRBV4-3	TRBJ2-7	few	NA	CASSPSPSDNPYEQYF	TGCGCCAGCAGCCCCTCCCCTAGCGATAATCCATACGAGCAGTACTTC
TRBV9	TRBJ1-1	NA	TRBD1	CASSVTTGAAEAFF	TGTGCCAGCAGCGTTACTACAGGGGCTGCTGAAGCTTTCTTT
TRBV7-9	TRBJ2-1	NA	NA	CASSPRFGNEQFF	TGTGCCAGCAGCCCGAGATTTGGCAATGAGCAGTTCTTC
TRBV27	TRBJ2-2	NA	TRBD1	CASSSRDRATGELFF	TGTGCCAGCAGTTCTCGGGACAGGGCGACCGGGGAGCTGTTTTTT
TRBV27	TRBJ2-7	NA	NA	CASSFLGTFYEQYF	TGTGCCAGCAGTTTTCTCGGGACATTCTACGAGCAGTACTTC
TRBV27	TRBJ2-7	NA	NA	CASSLSLQGYEQYF	TGTGCCAGCAGTTTATCGCTACAGGGCTACGAGCAGTACTTC
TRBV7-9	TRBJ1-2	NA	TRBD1	CASSRDRDHTF	TGTGCCAGCAGCCGCGACAGGGACCACACCTTC
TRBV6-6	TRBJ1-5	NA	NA	CASSLTAHQPQHF	TGTGCCAGCAGTCTGACAGCCCATCAGCCCCAGCATTTT
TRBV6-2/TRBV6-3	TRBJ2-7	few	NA	CASSFPGQRGSYEQYF	TGTGCCAGCAGTTTCCCCGGACAGCGGGGTTCCTACGAGCAGTACTTC
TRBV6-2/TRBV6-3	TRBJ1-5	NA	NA	CASSYSPAGAQPQHF	TGTGCCAGCAGTTACTCGCCCGCAGGGGCTCAGCCCCAGCATTTT
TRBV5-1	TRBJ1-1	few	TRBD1	CASSLVQGAHMAFF	TGCGCCAGCAGCTTGGTCCAGGGGGCGCATATGGCTTTCTTT
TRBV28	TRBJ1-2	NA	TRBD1	CASSVQGTNYGYTF	TGTGCCAGCAGTGTACAGGGGACTAACTATGGCTACACCTTC
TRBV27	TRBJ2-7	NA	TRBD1	CASSLAGGFEQYF	TGTGCCAGCAGTTTGGCAGGGGGTTTTGAGCAGTACTTC
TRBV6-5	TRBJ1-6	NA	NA	CASSPGTYNSPLHF	TGTGCCAGCAGTCCCGGGACCTATAATTCACCCCTCCACTTT
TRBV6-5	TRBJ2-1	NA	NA	CASSYSRDRARLFF	TGTGCCAGCAGTTACTCACGGGATAGGGCTAGGCTGTTCTTC
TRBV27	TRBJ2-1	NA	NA	CASSLLGGPVYNEQFF	TGTGCCAGCAGTCTCCTAGGGGGACCGGTCTACAATGAGCAGTTCTTC
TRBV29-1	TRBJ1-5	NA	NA	CSVVGRRHSNQPQHF	TGCAGCGTTGTCGGCAGGCGACATAGCAATCAGCCCCAGCATTTT
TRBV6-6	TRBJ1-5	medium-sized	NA	CASSRRDSNQPQHF	TGTGCCAGCAGCCGGCGGGACAGCAATCAGCCCCAGCATTTT
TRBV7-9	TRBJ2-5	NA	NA	CASSFKQGGETQYF	TGTGCCAGCAGCTTTAAACAGGGCGGCGAGACCCAGTACTTC
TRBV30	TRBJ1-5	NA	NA	CAWSVTGFKSSNQPQHF	TGTGCCTGGAGTGTAACAGGTTTTAAGTCGAGCAATCAGCCCCAGCATTTT
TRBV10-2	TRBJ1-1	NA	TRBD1	CASSETGGQDTEAFF	TGCGCCAGCAGTGAAACAGGGGGCCAGGACACTGAAGCTTTCTTT
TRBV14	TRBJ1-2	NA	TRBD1	CASSPGQGTYGYTF	TGTGCCAGCAGCCCAGGACAGGGGACCTATGGCTACACCTTC
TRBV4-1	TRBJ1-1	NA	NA	CASSQDGAGGNEAFF	TGCGCCAGCAGCCAAGACGGGGCGGGGGGCAATGAAGCTTTCTTT
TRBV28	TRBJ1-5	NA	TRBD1	CASTKAGGGNQPQHF	TGTGCCAGCACCAAGGCAGGGGGTGGCAATCAGCCCCAGCATTTT
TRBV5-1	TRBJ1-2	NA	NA	CASSLGADGYTF	TGCGCCAGCAGCTTGGGGGCTGATGGCTACACCTTC
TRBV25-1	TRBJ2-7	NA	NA	CASSESPAYEQYF	TGTGCCAGCAGTGAATCCCCGGCCTACGAGCAGTACTTC
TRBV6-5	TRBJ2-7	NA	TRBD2	CASSNSGGSYEQYF	TGTGCCAGCAGTAATTCGGGAGGCTCCTACGAGCAGTACTTC
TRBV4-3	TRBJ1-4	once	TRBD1	CASSQASGTGVEKLFF	TGCGCCAGCAGCCAAGCCTCCGGGACAGGGGTGGAAAAACTGTTTTTT
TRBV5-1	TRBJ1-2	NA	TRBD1	CASRVQAGGLANYGYTF	TGCGCCAGCAGGGTTCAGGCAGGGGGCTTAGCTAACTATGGCTACACCTTC
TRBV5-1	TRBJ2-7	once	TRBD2	CASSLGLAGVVEQYF	TGCGCCAGCAGCTTGGGACTAGCGGGAGTTGTCGAGCAGTACTTC
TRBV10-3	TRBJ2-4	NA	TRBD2	CAISESKSVLAGENIQYF	TGTGCCATCAGTGAGTCAAAATCCGTCCTAGCGGGAGAGAACATTCAGTACTTC
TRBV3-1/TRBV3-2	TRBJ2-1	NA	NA	CASSLMSHEQFF	TGTGCCAGCAGCCTTATGAGTCATGAGCAGTTCTTC
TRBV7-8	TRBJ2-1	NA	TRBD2	CASSLGGGRVDEQFF	TGTGCCAGCAGCTTAGGAGGCGGGAGGGTGGATGAGCAGTTCTTC
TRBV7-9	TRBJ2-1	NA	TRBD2	CASSASGTSGRSYNEQFF	TGTGCCAGCAGCGCCTCCGGGACTAGCGGGAGATCCTACAATGAGCAGTTCTTC
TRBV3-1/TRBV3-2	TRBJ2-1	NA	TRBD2	CASSPGLAGVGEQFF	TGTGCCAGCAGCCCGGGACTAGCGGGAGTCGGTGAGCAGTTCTTC
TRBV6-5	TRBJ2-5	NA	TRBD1	CASSQQGTTQYF	TGTGCCAGCAGTCAACAGGGGACGACCCAGTACTTC
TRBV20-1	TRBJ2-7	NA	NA	CSAPRLVEQYF	TGCAGTGCGCCCAGACTAGTAGAGCAGTACTTC
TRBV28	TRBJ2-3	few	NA	CASSNRDSGTDTQYF	TGTGCCAGCAGTAACCGGGACTCAGGCACAGATACGCAGTATTTT
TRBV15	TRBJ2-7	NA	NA	CATSREGALNEQYF	TGTGCCACCAGCAGAGAGGGGGCGTTGAACGAGCAGTACTTC
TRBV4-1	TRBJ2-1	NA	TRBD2	CASSQGSTSGEYNEQFF	TGCGCCAGCAGCCAAGGGTCGACTAGCGGGGAATACAATGAGCAGTTCTTC
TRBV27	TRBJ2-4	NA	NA	CASSLSLGLAKNIQYF	TGTGCCAGCAGTTTGAGCTTAGGACTAGCCAAAAACATTCAGTACTTC
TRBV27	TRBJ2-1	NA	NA	CASSFKEGPYNEQFF	TGTGCCAGCAGTTTTAAGGAGGGCCCCTACAATGAGCAGTTCTTC